The text below deals with one T cell receptor (beta chain). The sample comes from a study of blood T cell repertoires in COVID-19. Study-wide context: T cells, B-cell-depleted T cells, or PBMCs supplied cDNA or gDNA.

In the authors' workflow: Counts of nucleated cells, estimated from reference gene primer amplification, were obtained. Assay: immunoSEQ multiplex PCR; the TCRdb copy retains only in-frame clones and omits some. V and J calls and clone size are those listed in that table; D and trimming were worked out from the DNA. The sample yields 85,000 to 100,000 clones, about four fifths seen once. This CDR3 region has 13 residues. Germline loops: CDR1 GTSNPN, CDR2 SVGIG (reference sequence). Trimming shortened V by 2 bases and J by 4 bases, and 9 bases separated the two germline ends. The TCR was taken from a woman in her fifties or sixties with acute or convalescent COVID-19. Sequenced input: peripheral blood. This sequence joins TRBV30 and TRBJ1-5; D gene ambiguous. CDR3 sequence reads: CAWSSQLNQPQHF. CDR3 nucleotides: TGTGCCTGGAGTTCACAGCTGAATCAGCCCCAGCATTTT. The variable domain in full, completed from reference TRBV30 and TRBJ1-5, reads SQTIHQWPATLVQPVGSPLSLECTVEGTSNPNLYWYRQAAGRGLQLLFYSVGIGQISSEVPQNLSASRPQDRQFILSSKKLLLSDSGFYLCAWSSQLNQPQHFGDGTRLSIL.